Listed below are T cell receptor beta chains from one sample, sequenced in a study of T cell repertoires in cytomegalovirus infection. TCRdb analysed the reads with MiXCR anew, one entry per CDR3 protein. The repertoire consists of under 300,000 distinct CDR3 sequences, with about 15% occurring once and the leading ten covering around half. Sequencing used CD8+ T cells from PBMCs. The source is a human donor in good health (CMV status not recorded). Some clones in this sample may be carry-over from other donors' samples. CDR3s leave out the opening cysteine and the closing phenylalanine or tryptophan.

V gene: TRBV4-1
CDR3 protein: ASRLTGTGAYEQY

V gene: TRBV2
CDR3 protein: ASIGRVNEQF

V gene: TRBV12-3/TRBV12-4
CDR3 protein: ANRTGGSYNEQF

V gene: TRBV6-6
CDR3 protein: ASSYTVGNGANVLT

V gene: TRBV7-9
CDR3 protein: ASQGGNQPQH

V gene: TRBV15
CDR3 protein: ATSRDIMTEQY

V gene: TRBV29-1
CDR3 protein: SVEDLGDSTNYGYT

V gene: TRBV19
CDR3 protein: ASSALQGALNTEAF

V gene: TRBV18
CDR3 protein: ASSPGRSESYGYT

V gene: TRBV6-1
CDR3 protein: ASSEWDGTEAF

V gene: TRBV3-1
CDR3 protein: ASSQEPSLITEAF

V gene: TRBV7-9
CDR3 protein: ASGGEVKETQY

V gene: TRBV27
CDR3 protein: ASSPGPSGTEAF

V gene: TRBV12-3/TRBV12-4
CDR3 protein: ASRSTGDAYNEQF

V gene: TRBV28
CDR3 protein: ASSLLEANEPYNEQF

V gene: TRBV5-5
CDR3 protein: ASSRTLDRLRMQY

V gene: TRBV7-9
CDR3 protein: ASSLARNLGLTDTQY

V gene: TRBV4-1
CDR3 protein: ASSLKSTQGYNEQF

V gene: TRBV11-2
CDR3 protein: ASSPDNQETQY

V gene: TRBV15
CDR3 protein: ATSRDRQVSYEQY

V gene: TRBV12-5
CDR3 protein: ASGTHQGLRTDTQY

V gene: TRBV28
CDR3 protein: ASSRTSGVDEQF

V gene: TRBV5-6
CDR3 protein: ASSPVNWGNTEAF

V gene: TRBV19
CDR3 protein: ASSINGLLSYT

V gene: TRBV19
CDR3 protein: ASSMGTNGGDIQY

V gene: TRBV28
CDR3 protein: ASSTPLDRAGANVLT

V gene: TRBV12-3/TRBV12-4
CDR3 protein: ASRSGPYEQY

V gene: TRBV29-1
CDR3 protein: SVEGGAGGSYNEQF

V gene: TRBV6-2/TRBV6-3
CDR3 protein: ASSFPQGGPEAF

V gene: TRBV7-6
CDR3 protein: ASSPTGLDTQY

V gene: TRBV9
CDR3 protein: ASSADSGNTIY

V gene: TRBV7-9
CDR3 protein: ASSPRDEQY

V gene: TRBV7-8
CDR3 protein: ASSFRTGADWYGYT

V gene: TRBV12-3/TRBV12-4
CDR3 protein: ASIKDRVNTEAF

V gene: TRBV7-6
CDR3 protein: ASSFTGEAGNTIY

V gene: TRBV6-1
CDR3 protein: ASSDGLARNNEQF

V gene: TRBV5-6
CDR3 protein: ASSSSPGALDWTGELF

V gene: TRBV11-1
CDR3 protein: ASSLKQHRDKQL

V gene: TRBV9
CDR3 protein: ASSDGLGTIGNEQF

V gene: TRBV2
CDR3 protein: AIGNTEAF

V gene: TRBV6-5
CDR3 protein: ASSFTGYQETQY

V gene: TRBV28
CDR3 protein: ASSFSPGLGDTGELF

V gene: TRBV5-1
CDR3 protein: ASSLALAGGPGELF

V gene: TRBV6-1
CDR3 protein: ASSEWEGDRLN

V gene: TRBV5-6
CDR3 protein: ASSADRTQY

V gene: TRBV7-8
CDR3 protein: ASSWGNTEAF

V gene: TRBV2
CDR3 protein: ANSDPATNEKLF

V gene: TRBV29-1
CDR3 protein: SVPEGAGINTGELF

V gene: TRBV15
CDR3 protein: ATSRDSETSGELF

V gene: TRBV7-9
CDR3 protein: AVPGTYPPYEDEQY

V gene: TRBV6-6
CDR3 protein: ASSSGRDFISRDTQY

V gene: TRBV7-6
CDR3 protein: ASGSGTAISGANVLT

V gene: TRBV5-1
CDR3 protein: ASSLPGGNTEAF

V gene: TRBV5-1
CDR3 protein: ASREGRASNQPQH

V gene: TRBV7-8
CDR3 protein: ASSLGGLTGAKNIQY